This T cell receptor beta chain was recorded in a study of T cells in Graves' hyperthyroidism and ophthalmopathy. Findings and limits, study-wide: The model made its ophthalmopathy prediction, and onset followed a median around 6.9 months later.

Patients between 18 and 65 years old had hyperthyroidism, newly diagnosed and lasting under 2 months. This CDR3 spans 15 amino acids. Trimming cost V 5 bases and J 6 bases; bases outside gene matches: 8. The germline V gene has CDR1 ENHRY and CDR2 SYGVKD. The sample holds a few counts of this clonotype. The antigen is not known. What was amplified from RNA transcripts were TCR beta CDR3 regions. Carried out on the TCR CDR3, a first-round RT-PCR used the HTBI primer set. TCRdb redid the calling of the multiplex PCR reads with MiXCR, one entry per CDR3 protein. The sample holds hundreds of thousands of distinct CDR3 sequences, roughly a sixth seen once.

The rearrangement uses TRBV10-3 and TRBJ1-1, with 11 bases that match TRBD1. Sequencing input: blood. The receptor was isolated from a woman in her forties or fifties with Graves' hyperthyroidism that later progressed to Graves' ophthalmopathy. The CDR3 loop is CAISTTPGQGAEAFF. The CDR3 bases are TGTGCCATCAGTACCACTCCGGGACAGGGGGCTGAAGCTTTCTTT.